This T cell receptor beta chain was sequenced during a study of patients and donors after allogeneic stem cell transplantation. Each CDR3 protein gets one entry after TCRdb re-called the RT-PCR reads with MiXCR. The sample records some 200,000 distinct CDR3 sequences, more than 35% being singletons. Specimen: blood, either unsorted or a sorted T cell fraction (not recorded which). The TCR was taken from a human donor who was either an allogeneic HSCT recipient or a stem cell or donor lymphocyte infusion donor (not recorded which). It is not recorded whose cells these are; they may come from a transplant donor.

The CDR3 nucleotides are TGTGCCAGCAGCCCCCAGTGGGGAGATACGCAGTATTTT. Encoded protein: CASSPQWGDTQYF. The genes are TRBV5-5 and TRBJ2-3, with D hard to call. CDR3 length equals 13 residues. V lost 4 bases to trimming and J lost 5 bases, with 11 bases between them. Per germline, CDR1 SGHKS and CDR2 YYEKEE (reference sequence).